Following are 5 T cell receptor beta chains from one sample sequenced in a study of CD8 T cells in Susac syndrome. Random hexamers were used to reverse transcribe an amount of roughly 0.5 to 1 ug RNA. Using its own MiXCR run on the immunoSEQ multiplex PCR reads, TCRdb lists one record per CDR3 protein. This table holds about 94,000 distinct CDR3 sequences, just under 95% found once. The sequencing input was CD4+ T cells from PBMCs. Every receptor here comes from a human donor with Susac syndrome.

The rearrangement joins TRBV30 to TRBJ2-7, with D perhaps being TRBD1 or TRBD2 (6 bases each). The length of the CDR3 is 16 residues. The V gene lost 2 bases and the J gene lost 1 base, with 18 bases spanning the gap. CDR1 GTSNPN and CDR2 SVGIG come from the germline V gene (reference sequence). CDR3 loop: CAWSLPGAGPSYEQYF. CDR3 DNA: TGTGCCTGGAGTCTCCCGGGGGCAGGGCCGTCCTACGAGCAGTACTTC.

Only one count was recorded for this clonotype. The chain links TRBV18 to TRBJ1-1; D may be TRBD1 (6 bases). Between the trimmed V and J ends, which lost 3 bases and 6 bases, there was a span of 14 bases. The CDR3 is made up of 14 amino acids. Germline V lookup: CDR1 KGHSH, CDR2 LQKENI. The DNA of the CDR3 is TGTGCCAGCTCACCGTACAGGAACAGGGCTGAAGCTTTCTTT. Protein product: CASSPYRNRAEAFF.

The chain couples TRBV19 to TRBJ2-5; D gene uncertain. Germline V lookup: CDR1 LNHDA, CDR2 SQIVND (reference sequence). Trimming took off 3 bases at V and 7 bases at J, with 15 bases between the two ends. The CDR3 contains 14 residues. The CDR3 nucleotides read TGTGCCAGTAGTATCGACCCTCAAGGAACGACCCAGTACTTC. Protein sequence: CASSIDPQGTTQYF.

The J gene is TRBJ1-2, the V gene TRBV4-3, with D unresolved. Germline V lookup: CDR1 LGHNA, CDR2 YSLEER. V was trimmed by 8 bases and J by 2 bases, leaving 12 bases between them. The CDR3 is made up of 13 amino acids. The CDR3 DNA reads TGCGCCAGCCCCGGAGGCTGCAACTATGGCTACACCTTC. It yields the protein CASPGGCNYGYTF.

This clonotype was seen once. This chain uses TRBV14 with TRBJ2-5; 10 bases are a match to TRBD1. Germline V gene data show CDR1 as SGHDN and CDR2 as FVKESK. CDR3 length equals 16 residues. The V and J ends lost 3 bases and 5 bases, in that order; junction bases with no gene match: 9. The CDR3 region is CASSQPGQGSRETQYF. Written as DNA, the CDR3 is TGTGCCAGCAGCCAGCCGGGACAGGGGTCTCGGGAGACCCAGTACTTC.